This T cell receptor (beta chain) is drawn from a study of OX40 agonist ivuxolimab in advanced cancers. The germline V gene has CDR1 LNHDA and CDR2 SQIVND (reference sequence). This CDR3 has 13 residues. Trimming left V 7 bases short and J 6 bases short, with 12 bases between. Data came from immunoSEQ multiplex PCR; TCRdb stores just in-frame clones and leaves some out. The sample has some 76,000 clones, about 94% seen once. This chain uses TRBV19 with TRBJ1-4; the D is unclear. The source was CD4+ or CD8+ T cells sorted from blood, collected in a trial of the OX40 agonist ivuxolimab. This clonotype was sampled from an adult with an advanced solid tumor such as melanoma, head and neck, liver or kidney cancer. CDR3 amino acids: CASKGGGYEKLFF. The CDR3 DNA reads TGTGCCAGTAAGGGCGGCGGTTATGAAAAACTGTTTTTT.